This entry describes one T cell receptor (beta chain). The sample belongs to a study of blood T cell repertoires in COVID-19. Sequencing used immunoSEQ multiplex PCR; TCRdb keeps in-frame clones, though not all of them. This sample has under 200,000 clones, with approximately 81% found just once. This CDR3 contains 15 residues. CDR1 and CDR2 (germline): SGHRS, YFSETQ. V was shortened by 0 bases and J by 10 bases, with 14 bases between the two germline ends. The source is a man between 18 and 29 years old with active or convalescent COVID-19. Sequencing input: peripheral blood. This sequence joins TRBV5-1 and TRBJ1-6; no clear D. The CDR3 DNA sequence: TGCGCCAGCAGCTTGGGGACGGGTGCTAGCTCACCCCTCCACTTT. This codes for CASSLGTGASSPLHF.